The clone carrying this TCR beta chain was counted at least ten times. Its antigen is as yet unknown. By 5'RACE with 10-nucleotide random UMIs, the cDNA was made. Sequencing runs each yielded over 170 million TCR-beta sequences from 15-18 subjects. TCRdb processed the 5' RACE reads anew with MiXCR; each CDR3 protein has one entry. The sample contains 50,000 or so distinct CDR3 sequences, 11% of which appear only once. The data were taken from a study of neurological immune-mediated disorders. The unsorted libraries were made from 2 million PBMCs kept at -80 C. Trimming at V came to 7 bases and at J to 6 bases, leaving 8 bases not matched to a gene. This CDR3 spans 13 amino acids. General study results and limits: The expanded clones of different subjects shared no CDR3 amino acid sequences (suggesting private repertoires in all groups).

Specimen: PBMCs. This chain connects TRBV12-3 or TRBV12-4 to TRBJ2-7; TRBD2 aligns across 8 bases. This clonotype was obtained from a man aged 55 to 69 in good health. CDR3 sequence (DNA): TGTGCCAGCACCCCGGGACTAGGTCTCGAGCAGTACTTC. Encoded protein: CASTPGLGLEQYF.